The 21 T cell receptor beta chains below were found in one sample sequenced in a study of blood T cell repertoires in COVID-19. The protocol was immunoSEQ multiplex PCR, while the TCRdb copy is restricted to in-frame clones and leaves out a portion. Among fewer than 150,000 clones listed, more than 70% were seen once. The sequencing input was peripheral blood. These receptors all come from a man aged 50 or older with active or convalescent COVID-19.

The V gene is TRBV6-5, the J gene TRBJ1-3; 11 nucleotides align to TRBD1. CDR1 is MNHEY, CDR2 SVGAGI, per germline. V shed 6 bases and J 0 bases; nucleotides not matched to a gene: 1. This CDR3 has 15 residues. CDR3 coding DNA: TGTGCCAGCAGGGGGACAGGGGGCTCTGGAAACACCATATATTTT. Amino acids: CASRGTGGSGNTIYF.

In its sample, this clone was seen once. The chain combines TRBV30 with TRBJ2-5, with TRBD1 identical over 9 bases. Trimming cost V 4 bases and J 2 bases; bases outside gene matches: 5. The CDR3 is 14 residues long. CDR1 and CDR2 from the germline V gene are GTSNPN and SVGIG (reference sequence). This CDR3 is CAWNRDRVQETQYF. The CDR3 coding sequence is TGTGCCTGGAACCGGGACAGGGTGCAAGAGACCCAGTACTTC.

The V and J genes are TRBV6-1 and TRBJ2-7, with 9 bases identical to TRBD2. This CDR3 contains 14 residues. Per germline, CDR1 MNHNS and CDR2 SASEGT. V dropped 3 bases and J dropped 5; count of bases not matched to a gene: 5. The CDR3 DNA sequence: TGTGCCAGCAGTGATGCGGGGGGGGACCACGAGCAGTACTTC. Its translation: CASSDAGGDHEQYF.

The gene calls are TRBV19 and TRBJ2-1; weak D call: TRBD2 (5 bases). From germline, CDR1 is LNHDA and CDR2 SQIVND (reference sequence). This CDR3 is 14 amino acids long. The V end lost 6 bases, the J end lost 9 bases, and 18 bases lay between the germline ends. CDR3 nucleotides: TGTGCCAGTAGCGGACTGAACCACCAGCCTGAGCAGTTCTTC. Translation gives CASSGLNHQPEQFF. Full variable domain (missing parts from reference TRBV19 and TRBJ2-1): DGGITQSPKYLFRKEGQNVTLSCEQNLNHDAMYWYRQDPGQGLRLIYYSQIVNDFQKGDIAEGYSVSREKKESFPLTVTSAQKNPTAFYLCASSGLNHQPEQFFGPGTRLTVL.

The chain combines TRBV14 with TRBJ2-7; 13 nucleotides agree with TRBD2. CDR3 length: 16 amino acids. V lost 4 bases, J lost 6 bases, and 9 bases stayed unmatched. Germline CDR1 reads SGHDN; CDR2 reads FVKESK. The CDR3 region is CASSRGTSGTGGEQYF. For the CDR3, the DNA is TGTGCCAGCAGCCGCGGGACTAGCGGGACCGGAGGCGAGCAGTACTTC.

J is TRBJ2-4 and V is TRBV19, with 14 positions matching TRBD2. Germline lookup yields CDR1 LNHDA and CDR2 SQIVND (reference sequence). This CDR3 has 17 amino acids. J was trimmed by 8 bases and V by 6 bases; bases with no gene match: 12. CDR3 sequence (DNA): TGTGCCAGTAGCCCCGTGACTAGCGGGAGGGCCAGGGACATTCAGTACTTC. Its protein product is CASSPVTSGRARDIQYF.

The rearrangement links TRBV3-1 (or the pseudogene TRBV3-2) to TRBJ2-3; D ambiguous. The V end lost 4 bases, the J end lost 5 bases, and 7 bases lay between the germline ends. In germline, CDR1 is LGHDT, CDR2 YNNKEL (reference sequence). The CDR3 contains 12 residues. The CDR3 DNA reads TGTGCCAGCAGCCCCCGAGAAGATACGCAGTATTTT. Translated, it gives CASSPREDTQYF.

This clone has a single count. J is TRBJ2-5 and V is TRBV28, with TRBD1 matching over 7 bases. Trimming took 6 bases from V and 2 from J; bases not matched to a gene: 9. Germline V gene lookup returns CDR1 MDHEN and CDR2 SYDVKM. The CDR3 has 15 amino acids. CDR3 sequence (DNA): TGTGCCAGCAGCGACAGTATGACAGGGCAAGAGACCCAGTACTTC. Protein: CASSDSMTGQETQYF.

V usage is TRBV7-8 and J usage is TRBJ2-7; the match to TRBD2 covers 12 bases. The J segment lost 6 bases and the V segment lost 4 bases, leaving 10 bases of the junction unmatched. Germline lookup yields CDR1 SGHVS and CDR2 FQNEAQ. The CDR3 extends over 16 amino acids. For the CDR3, the DNA is TGTGCCAGCAGCTCGCGTCGACTAGCGGGAGTTGGCGAGCAGTACTTC. Protein: CASSSRRLAGVGEQYF.

J is TRBJ1-5 and V is TRBV7-2; 7 bases match TRBD1. The CDR3 consists of 16 residues. Per the germline V gene, CDR1 is SGHTA and CDR2 is FQGNSA. Germline trimming cut 5 bases from V and 2 bases from J; bases unmatched to any gene: 9. The CDR3, as DNA: TGTGCCAGCAGCGCACGACAGGGAGGTCGCAATCAGCCCCAGCATTTT. This translates into CASSARQGGRNQPQHF.

This clone was counted between two and nine times. V gene TRBV18 combines with J gene TRBJ1-1; 7 bases line up with TRBD1. V shed 1 base and J 4 bases; nucleotides not matched to a gene: 9. CDR1 KGHSH and CDR2 LQKENI come from the germline V gene. The CDR3 is 16 residues long. CDR3 residues: CASSPLLDRAVTEAFF. For the CDR3, the DNA is TGTGCCAGCTCACCACTTCTAGACAGGGCGGTCACTGAAGCTTTCTTT.

The genes are TRBV6-2 or TRBV6-3 and TRBJ1-2; 8 nucleotides agree with TRBD1. The CDR3 is made up of 13 amino acids. After removal of 3 bases from V and 8 bases from J, the junction contained 5 bases not matched to a gene. The germline V gene encodes CDR1 MNHEY and CDR2 SVGEGT. As DNA, the CDR3 is TGTGCCAGCAGTTATGGACAGGGACGAGGCTACACCTTC. This sequence encodes CASSYGQGRGYTF.

This chain uses TRBV27 with TRBJ2-1; 7 bases match TRBD2. Losses at the gene ends were 3 bases for V and 5 bases for J; bases not matched to a gene: 1. The CDR3 sequence is 13 residues long. Germline V gene sequence: CDR1 MNHEY, CDR2 SMNVEV (reference sequence). CDR3 nucleotides: TGTGCCAGCAGTTTCGCGGGGGACAATGAGCAGTTCTTC. The encoded protein is CASSFAGDNEQFF.

V usage is TRBV19 and J usage is TRBJ2-3, with 7 positions matching TRBD1. CDR1 and CDR2 from the germline V gene are LNHDA and SQIVND (reference sequence). Losses at the gene ends were 5 bases for V and 0 bases for J; bases not matched to a gene: 5. The CDR3 extends over 15 amino acids. The CDR3 DNA reads as TGTGCCAGTAGTTCGCCGGGACAGAGCACAGATACGCAGTATTTT. Its protein is CASSSPGQSTDTQYF.

V usage is TRBV3-1 (or the pseudogene TRBV3-2) and J usage is TRBJ1-2; a possible D gene is TRBD1 (5 bases). V lost 5 bases to trimming and J lost 3 bases, with 10 bases between them. The CDR3 sequence is 13 residues long. Germline CDR1 is LGHDT and CDR2 is YNNKEL (reference sequence). Here the CDR3 reads CASSFAGDYGYTF. The CDR3 DNA reads as TGTGCCAGCAGCTTTGCGGGGGACTATGGCTACACCTTC.

The V and J genes are TRBV20-1 and TRBJ2-1; D ambiguous. The CDR3 is 11 residues long. Germline V gene lookup returns CDR1 DFQATT and CDR2 SNEGSKA (reference sequence). Trimming stripped 3 bases from V and 5 bases from J, with 5 bases between. CDR3: CSASTHNEQFF. For the CDR3, the DNA is TGCAGTGCTAGCACACACAATGAGCAGTTCTTC.

The CDR3 DNA reads TGTGCCAGCAGCCAAACTATCAGGACTAGCGGCACAGATACGCAGTATTTT. It codes for CASSQTIRTSGTDTQYF. The gene calls are TRBV4-2 and TRBJ2-3; 9 nucleotides match TRBD2. Trimming removed 2 bases from V and 1 base from J; junction bases left unmatched: 7. In germline, CDR1 is LGHNA, CDR2 YNFKEQ. The CDR3 has 17 amino acids.

This chain uses TRBV19 with TRBJ2-2, with 9 bases aligning to TRBD2. Trimming removed 9 bases from V and 4 bases from J; junction bases left unmatched: 9. The length of the CDR3 is 15 residues. Germline values: CDR1 LNHDA, CDR2 SQIVND (reference sequence). For the CDR3, the DNA is TGTGCCAGCAAAAAGACTAGCGGTTCCACCGGGGAGCTGTTTTTT. Its protein is CASKKTSGSTGELFF. The complete variable domain, with remaining parts taken from reference TRBV19 and TRBJ2-2, reads DGGITQSPKYLFRKEGQNVTLSCEQNLNHDAMYWYRQDPGQGLRLIYYSQIVNDFQKGDIAEGYSVSREKKESFPLTVTSAQKNPTAFYLCASKKTSGSTGELFFGEGSRLTVL.

The chain uses TRBV19 and TRBJ2-4; D is possibly TRBD1 (6 bases). Deletions cut 3 bases from V and 0 bases from J, with 12 bases between. Germline values: CDR1 LNHDA, CDR2 SQIVND (reference sequence). The CDR3 is made up of 16 amino acids. This CDR3 is CASSIRQETAKNIQYF. CDR3 coding DNA: TGTGCCAGTAGTATTAGACAGGAGACAGCCAAAAACATTCAGTACTTC.

V and J are TRBV5-1 and TRBJ2-1; D possibly corresponds to TRBD2 (5 bases). This CDR3 comprises 15 residues. The germline V and J ends were trimmed by 2 bases and 6 bases, with 15 bases remaining between them. The germline gives CDR1 SGHRS, CDR2 YFSETQ. In DNA, the CDR3 is TGCGCCAGCAGCTTTTCGGCAGGTCGGGGCAATGAGCAGTTCTTC. Protein: CASSFSAGRGNEQFF.

The count of this clone is one. The rearrangement links TRBV6-4 to TRBJ1-2; D is perhaps TRBD1 (6 bases). Germline V gives CDR1 MRHNA, CDR2 SNTAGT. The CDR3 contains 15 residues. V shed 3 bases and J shed 4 bases, with 15 bases lying between them. This chain's CDR3 is CASSENDRTTYGYTF. Here the CDR3 DNA reads TGTGCCAGCAGTGAGAACGACAGGACAACCTATGGCTACACCTTC.